This T cell receptor beta chain was retrieved from a study of regulatory T cells in long-lasting Graves disease. Time point meaning: newly diagnosed GD, antithyroid drugs for less than 3 months. Preparation of the TCR library used RNA extracted from PBMCs. Construction of TCR beta libraries relied on iRepertoire HTBI primers and on Arm-PCR targeting CDR3 regions. TCRdb itself ran the multiplex PCR reads through MiXCR, one entry per CDR3 protein. The repertoire holds about 620,000 distinct CDR3 sequences, with 16% as singletons. In its sample, this clonotype was seen many times. This same sample was also taken into another study, of T cells in Graves' hyperthyroidism and ophthalmopathy.

This clonotype was sampled from a woman aged 25 to 39 with Graves disease. This specimen was peripheral blood mononuclear cells (PBMCs), taken at new diagnosis, from a patient treated with antithyroid drugs.

CDR3 loop: CASGYTPYNEQFF. CDR3 in DNA: TGTGCCAGCGGATATACACCCTACAATGAGCAGTTCTTC. The gene calls are TRBV27 and TRBJ2-1; D not resolved. Germline values: CDR1 MNHEY, CDR2 SMNVEV (reference sequence). V was shortened by 8 bases and J by 2 bases, with 10 bases between the two germline ends. The CDR3 has 13 residues.